One and the same sample provided the 17 T cell receptor beta chains below, sequenced in a study of shared clonotypes between healthy human individuals. The naive CD8 subset, CD45RO-negative cells positively selected for CCR7, excluded terminally differentiated effector memory CD45RA+ cells. Sequenced by immunoSEQ multiplex PCR; TCRdb stores in-frame clones only, minus some. Found here are around 600,000 clones, 85% to 95% of them singletons; the top ten hold over 0.095%. The sample taken for sequencing was naive CD8+ T cells sorted from blood. The receptors come from a woman aged 25 to 39 in good health.

The V call is TRBV7-6, the J call TRBJ2-3; 8 nucleotides agree with TRBD2. In germline, CDR1 is SGHVS, CDR2 FNYEAQ. Trimming took 3 bases from V and 4 from J; bases not matched to a gene: 6. The CDR3 consists of 15 residues. The CDR3 bases are TGTGCCAGCAGCTTTGGGACTAGGGGACCAGATACGCAGTATTTT. Amino acids: CASSFGTRGPDTQYF.

The chain joins TRBV7-9 to TRBJ2-3; D gene unclear. The CDR3 runs 15 residues. The germline V gene has CDR1 SEHNR and CDR2 FQNEAQ (reference sequence). The V end was cut by 4 bases, the J end by 4 bases, with 15 bases between. CDR3 sequence reads: CASSSHLVNPDTQYF. CDR3 in DNA: TGTGCCAGCAGCTCACATCTAGTAAACCCAGATACGCAGTATTTT.

The chain combines TRBV19 with TRBJ1-5; the D is unclear. There are 16 residues in the CDR3. V was pared by 8 bases and J by 0 bases, with 17 bases between. Germline V CDR1 and CDR2: LNHDA, SQIVND (reference sequence). The CDR3 sequence: CASGDPEIYSNQPQHF. CDR3 DNA: TGTGCCAGTGGGGATCCAGAAATCTATAGCAATCAGCCCCAGCATTTT.

The rearrangement joins TRBV27 to TRBJ2-1; 7 nucleotides line up with TRBD2. CDR1 is MNHEY, CDR2 SMNVEV, per germline (reference sequence). The CDR3 contains 16 residues. The ends lost 6 bases at V and 6 bases at J; junction bases unmatched: 14. Here the CDR3 reads CASSASVGTITNEQFF. In DNA form, the CDR3 reads TGTGCCAGCAGCGCCTCTGTCGGGACTATAACCAATGAGCAGTTCTTC.

The chain is built from TRBV5-4 and TRBJ2-7, with 7 bases fitting TRBD1. Per germline, CDR1 SGHNT and CDR2 YYREEE (reference sequence). CDR3 length: 18 amino acids. Trimming cost V 4 bases and J 0 bases; bases outside gene matches: 16. For the CDR3, the DNA is TGTGCCAGCAGCCCCGCACGGCAGACAGGGACCTACTCCTACGAGCAGTACTTC. Protein sequence: CASSPARQTGTYSYEQYF.

The V call is TRBV7-8, the J call TRBJ2-3; D gene ambiguous. The germline gives CDR1 SGHVS, CDR2 FQNEAQ. V was cut by 5 bases and J by 4 bases, with 10 bases left in between. The CDR3 extends over 13 amino acids. CDR3 region: CASSLVTSDTQYF. CDR3 in DNA: TGTGCCAGCAGCCTCGTAACGTCAGATACGCAGTATTTT.

V and J are TRBV7-9 and TRBJ2-1; no clear D. CDR1 and CDR2 (germline): SEHNR, FQNEAQ (reference sequence). The CDR3 runs to 11 residues. The CDR3 DNA is TGTGCATTGAGGCCCTGGCATGAGCAGTTCTTC. Its translation: CALRPWHEQFF.

This clone was observed a single time. V gene TRBV19 combines with J gene TRBJ1-1, with D hard to call. Trimming left V 6 bases short and J 0 bases short, with 23 bases between. The CDR3 is made up of 18 amino acids. Germline V gene data show CDR1 as LNHDA and CDR2 as SQIVND (reference sequence). In nucleotides, the CDR3 is TGTGCCAGTAGCCCGAATGGGTCAGAGGATCCCTTGAACACTGAAGCTTTCTTT. Its translation is CASSPNGSEDPLNTEAFF.

The chain employs TRBV14 and TRBJ2-3; 9 bases match TRBD2. The CDR3 loop spans 15 amino acids. Germline V gives CDR1 SGHDN, CDR2 FVKESK. V gave up 2 bases and J gave up 6 bases; unmatched junction bases: 6. The CDR3 loop reads CASSQLAGVHDTQYF. As DNA, the CDR3 is TGTGCCAGCAGCCAATTAGCGGGAGTGCACGATACGCAGTATTTT.

The chain has TRBV6-4 and TRBJ1-1; D is perhaps TRBD1 (6 bases). V lost 0 bases and J lost 5, with 13 bases in between. Germline assignment: CDR1 MRHNA and CDR2 SNTAGT. The CDR3 is made up of 15 amino acids. The CDR3 DNA follows: TGTGCCAGCAGTGACTCCGAAAGGGGGAAAACTGAAGCTTTCTTT. Its translation is CASSDSERGKTEAFF.

This chain links TRBV6-5 with TRBJ2-1; D is perhaps TRBD2 (6 bases). Germline assignment: CDR1 MNHEY and CDR2 SVGAGI. Between the trimmed V and J ends, which lost 4 bases and 9 bases, there was a span of 13 bases. The CDR3 extends over 13 amino acids. The DNA of the CDR3 is TGTGCCAGCAGTTTGGGGGGAGTAGCTGAGCAGTTCTTC. Translation: CASSLGGVAEQFF.

This clone is a singleton in its sample. Written as DNA, the CDR3 is TGTGCCAGCAGCTTGAGTTTGTCGAGCAATCAGCCCCAGCATTTT. Protein sequence: CASSLSLSSNQPQHF. The chain combines TRBV5-8 with TRBJ1-5; no reliable D call. This CDR3 contains 15 residues. CDR1 SGHTS and CDR2 YDEGEE come from the germline V gene. Trimming took off 1 base at V and 1 base at J, with 9 bases between the two ends.

As for this clone: In the same sample, other DNA sequences code for this CDR3. This chain links TRBV28 with TRBJ2-2; 8 nucleotides align to TRBD2. V gave up 2 bases and J gave up 5 bases; unmatched junction bases: 4. There are 15 residues in the CDR3. Germline values: CDR1 MDHEN, CDR2 SYDVKM. CDR3 region: CASSLLAGGTGELFF. In DNA, the CDR3 is TGTGCCAGCAGTTTACTAGCGGGTGGAACCGGGGAGCTGTTTTTT.

The chain employs TRBV27 and TRBJ2-7; the D call may be TRBD1 or TRBD2 (5 bases each). The CDR3 is 17 residues long. Germline V gene lookup returns CDR1 MNHEY and CDR2 SMNVEV (reference sequence). V lost 4 bases and J lost 0, with 19 bases in between. The CDR3 region has the DNA TGTGCCAGCAGTTCCCTACTTGGGACGGGCTTCTCCTACGAGCAGTACTTC. Protein product: CASSSLLGTGFSYEQYF.

V is TRBV7-3 and J is TRBJ1-4; D possibly corresponds to TRBD1 (5 bases). CDR3 length: 22 residues. CDR1 and CDR2 (germline): SGHTA, FQGTGA. Deletions cut 0 bases from V and 2 bases from J, with 28 bases between. The CDR3 region has the DNA TGTGCCAGCAGCTTAACTGGGTCAGCTGATCCGCAGGGTGAGAAGACTAATGAAAAACTGTTTTTT. Its protein product is CASSLTGSADPQGEKTNEKLFF.

This rearrangement joins TRBV28 to TRBJ2-1; D is possibly TRBD1 or TRBD2 (5 bases each). Looked up from germline, CDR1 is MDHEN and CDR2 is SYDVKM. V lost 5 bases and J lost 10, with 15 bases in between. The CDR3 consists of 13 residues. The CDR3 region is CASSTGARGEQFF. As DNA, the CDR3 is TGTGCCAGCAGTACCGGGGCGAGGGGCGAGCAGTTCTTC.

Notes on this clone: The same CDR3 can be traced to other DNA sequences in this sample. The chain carries TRBV7-9 and TRBJ2-7, with a possible D match to TRBD2 (7 bases). This CDR3 region has 13 residues. Trimming left V 4 bases short and J 2 bases short, with 9 bases between. Per the germline V gene, CDR1 is SEHNR and CDR2 is FQNEAQ (reference sequence). The CDR3 DNA sequence: TGTGCCAGCAGCTCGGGGGGCCCCTACGAGCAGTACTTC. Its translation: CASSSGGPYEQYF.